This T cell receptor (beta chain) is from a study of cytotoxic CD8 clonotypes in ibrutinib-treated CLL. As for the study in general: Once patients had received a median about eleven months of treatment, range 6 to 36, response samples were obtained. Study results and limitations: Clonality was elevated at ibrutinib response and had returned toward baseline at progression. Exceeding age-matched healthy donors, baseline clonality also tracked the counts of circulating CD8+ T cells.

Some clones are missing from TCRdb's copy, which holds only in-frame ones; the method was immunoSEQ multiplex PCR. This sample has 190,000 or so clones, with about two thirds found just once. Genomic DNA in an amount of around 2 micrograms was extracted from cryopreserved PBMCs and used for the preparation of TCR beta libraries. As for this clone: The antigen remains unidentified.

Germline CDR1 reads SGHVS; CDR2 reads FNYEAQ. The CDR3 runs to 12 residues. V lost 0 bases and J lost 6, with 2 bases in between. The sequence came from a human donor with chronic lymphocytic leukemia. The sample in question was PBMCs, obtained after 24 months of ibrutinib treatment. This chain uses TRBV7-6 with TRBJ2-2; D uncertain. The CDR3 sequence: CASSLAPGELFF. CDR3 coding DNA: TGTGCCAGCAGCTTAGCACCCGGGGAGCTGTTTTTT.